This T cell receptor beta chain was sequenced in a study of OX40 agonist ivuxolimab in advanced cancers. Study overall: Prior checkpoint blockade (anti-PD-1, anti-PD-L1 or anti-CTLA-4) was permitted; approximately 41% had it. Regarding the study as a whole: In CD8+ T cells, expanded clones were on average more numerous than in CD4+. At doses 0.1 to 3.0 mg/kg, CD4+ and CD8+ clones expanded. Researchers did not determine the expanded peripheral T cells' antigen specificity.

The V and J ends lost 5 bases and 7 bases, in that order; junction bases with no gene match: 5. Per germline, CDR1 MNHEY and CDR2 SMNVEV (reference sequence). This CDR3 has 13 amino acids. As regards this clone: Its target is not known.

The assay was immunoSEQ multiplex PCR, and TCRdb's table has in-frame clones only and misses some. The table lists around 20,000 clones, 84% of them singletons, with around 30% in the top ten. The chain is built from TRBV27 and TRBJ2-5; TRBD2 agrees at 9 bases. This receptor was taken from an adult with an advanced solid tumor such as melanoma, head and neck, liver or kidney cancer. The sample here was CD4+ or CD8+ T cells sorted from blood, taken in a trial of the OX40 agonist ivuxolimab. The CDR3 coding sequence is TGTGCCAGCAGTGGGACTAGCTGGGGGACCCAGTACTTC. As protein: CASSGTSWGTQYF.